This TCR beta chain was captured by sequencing in a study of cytomegalovirus exposure and HLA in healthy donors. This clone was counted between two and nine times. PCR used 60 Vbeta primers and 13 Jbeta primers. The method was immunoSEQ multiplex PCR; TCRdb's version includes in-frame clones alone and lacks a portion of them. This sample has 140,000 to 150,000 clones, with 68% found just once. Germline V gene sequence: CDR1 LGHNA, CDR2 YSLEER. This CDR3 contains 17 residues. V gave up 0 bases and J gave up 2 bases; unmatched junction bases: 1. The material sequenced was PBMCs. This chain joins TRBV4-3 and TRBJ2-2, with 12 positions matching TRBD1. This receptor was identified in a man aged 55 to 70 in good health and CMV-seronegative. This chain's CDR3 is CASSQEGQGANTGELFF. CDR3 in DNA: TGCGCCAGCAGCCAAGAGGGACAGGGGGCAAACACCGGGGAGCTGTTTTTT.